This TCR beta chain was captured in a study of blood T cell repertoires in COVID-19. Study-level background: Acute-phase and convalescent COVID-19 samples originated in the United States, Italy and Spain. PBMCs, B-cell-depleted T cells, or T cells were the source of the cDNA or gDNA that made up the material.

The junction had 9 bases not matched to a gene; V was cut back by 4 bases and J by 0 bases. The CDR3 spans 16 residues. CDR1 is SQVTM and CDR2 is ANQGSEA in the germline V gene. Original processing notes: Using reference gene primer amplification, nucleated cell counts were estimated. Some clones are missing from TCRdb's copy, which holds only in-frame ones; the method was immunoSEQ multiplex PCR. That table supplies the V and J calls and clone size; D and trimming were determined from the DNA. The sample carries a few hundred thousand clones, about 89% recorded once. The clonotype originates from a woman in her thirties with COVID-19, enrolled during active disease. What was sequenced was peripheral blood. The V gene is TRBV29-1, the J gene TRBJ2-1; the match to TRBD2 covers 7 bases. CDR3 loop: CSVVGLAASSYNEQFF. In DNA, the CDR3 is TGCAGCGTTGTGGGGCTAGCGGCCTCCTCCTACAATGAGCAGTTCTTC.